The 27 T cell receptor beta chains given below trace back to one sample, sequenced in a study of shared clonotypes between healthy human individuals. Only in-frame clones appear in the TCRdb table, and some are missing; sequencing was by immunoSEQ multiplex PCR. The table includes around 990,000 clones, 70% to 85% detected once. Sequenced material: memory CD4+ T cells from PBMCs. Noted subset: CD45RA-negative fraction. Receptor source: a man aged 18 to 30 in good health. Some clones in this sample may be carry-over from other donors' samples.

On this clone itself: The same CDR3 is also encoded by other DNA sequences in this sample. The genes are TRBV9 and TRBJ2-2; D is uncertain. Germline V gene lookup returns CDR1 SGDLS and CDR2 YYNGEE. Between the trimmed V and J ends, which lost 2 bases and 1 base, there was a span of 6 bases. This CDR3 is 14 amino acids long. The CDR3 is CASSVGQNTGELFF. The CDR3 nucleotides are TGTGCCAGCAGCGTTGGCCAGAACACCGGGGAGCTGTTTTTT.

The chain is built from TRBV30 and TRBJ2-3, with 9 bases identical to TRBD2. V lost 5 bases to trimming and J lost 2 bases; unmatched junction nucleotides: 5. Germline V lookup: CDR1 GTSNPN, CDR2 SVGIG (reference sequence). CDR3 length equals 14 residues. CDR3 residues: CAWVTSGNTDTQYF. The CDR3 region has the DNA TGTGCCTGGGTGACTAGCGGAAACACAGATACGCAGTATTTT. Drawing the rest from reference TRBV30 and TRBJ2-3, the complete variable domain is SQTIHQWPATLVQPVGSPLSLECTVEGTSNPNLYWYRQAAGRGLQLLFYSVGIGQISSEVPQNLSASRPQDRQFILSSKKLLLSDSGFYLCAWVTSGNTDTQYFGPGTRLTVL.

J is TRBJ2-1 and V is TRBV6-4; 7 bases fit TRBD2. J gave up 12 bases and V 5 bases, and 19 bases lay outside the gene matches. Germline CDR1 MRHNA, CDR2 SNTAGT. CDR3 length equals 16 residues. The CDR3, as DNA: TGTGCCAGCAGTAAAACACTCGGGAGGAATCCTTCAGGGCAGTTCTTC. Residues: CASSKTLGRNPSGQFF.

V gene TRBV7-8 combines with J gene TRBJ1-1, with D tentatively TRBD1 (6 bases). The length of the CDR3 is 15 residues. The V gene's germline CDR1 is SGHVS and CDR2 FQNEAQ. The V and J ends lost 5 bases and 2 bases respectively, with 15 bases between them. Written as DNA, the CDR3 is TGTGCCAGCAGCCCCAGGACAGCCCCTAACACTGAAGCTTTCTTT. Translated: CASSPRTAPNTEAFF.

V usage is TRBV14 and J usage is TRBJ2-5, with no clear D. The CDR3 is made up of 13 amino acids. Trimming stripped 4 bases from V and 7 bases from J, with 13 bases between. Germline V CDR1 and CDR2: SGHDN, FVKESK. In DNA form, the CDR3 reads TGTGCCAGCAGCCGCCCCATGCCGGGGACCCAGTACTTC. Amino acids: CASSRPMPGTQYF.

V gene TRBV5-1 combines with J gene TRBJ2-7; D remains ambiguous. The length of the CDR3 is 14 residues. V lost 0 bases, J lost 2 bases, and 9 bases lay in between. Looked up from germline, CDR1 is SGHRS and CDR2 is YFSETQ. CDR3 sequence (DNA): TGCGCCAGCAGCTTGGCGGCTCAACCCTACGAGCAGTACTTC. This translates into CASSLAAQPYEQYF. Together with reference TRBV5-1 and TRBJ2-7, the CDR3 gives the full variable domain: KAGVTQTPRYLIKTRGQQVTLSCSPISGHRSVSWYQQTPGQGLQFLFEYFSETQRNKGNFPGRFSGRQFSNSRSEMNVSTLELGDSALYLCASSLAAQPYEQYFGPGTRLTVT.

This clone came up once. The CDR3 nucleotides read TGTGCCAGCAGCGCGAGAGGGGGCTCCTACGAGCAGTACTTC. Protein: CASSARGGSYEQYF. The chain uses TRBV9 and TRBJ2-7; possibly TRBD1 for D (6 bases). The CDR3 loop spans 14 amino acids. Germline values: CDR1 SGDLS, CDR2 YYNGEE. V lost 3 bases and J 0 bases, leaving 10 bases between the germline ends.

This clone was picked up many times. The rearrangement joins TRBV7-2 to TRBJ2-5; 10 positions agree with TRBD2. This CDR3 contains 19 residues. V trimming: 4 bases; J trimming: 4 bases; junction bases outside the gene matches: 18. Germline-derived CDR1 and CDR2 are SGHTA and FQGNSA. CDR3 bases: TGTGCCAGCAGCTCTTACGGGGGGCTAGCGGGAGTCCTTGGAGAGACCCAGTACTTC. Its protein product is CASSSYGGLAGVLGETQYF.

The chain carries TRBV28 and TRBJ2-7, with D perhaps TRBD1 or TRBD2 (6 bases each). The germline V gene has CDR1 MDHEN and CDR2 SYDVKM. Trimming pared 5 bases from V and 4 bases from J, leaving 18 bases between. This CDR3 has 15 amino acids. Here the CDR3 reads CASSPLGGLPYEQYF. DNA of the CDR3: TGTGCCAGCAGTCCCTTAGGGGGACTTCCATACGAGCAGTACTTC.

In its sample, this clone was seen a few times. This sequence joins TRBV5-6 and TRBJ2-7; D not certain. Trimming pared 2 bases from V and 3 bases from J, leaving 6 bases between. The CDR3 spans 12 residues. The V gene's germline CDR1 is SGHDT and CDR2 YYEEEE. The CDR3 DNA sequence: TGTGCCAGCAGCTTCTGGAGCTACGAGCAGTACTTC. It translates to CASSFWSYEQYF.

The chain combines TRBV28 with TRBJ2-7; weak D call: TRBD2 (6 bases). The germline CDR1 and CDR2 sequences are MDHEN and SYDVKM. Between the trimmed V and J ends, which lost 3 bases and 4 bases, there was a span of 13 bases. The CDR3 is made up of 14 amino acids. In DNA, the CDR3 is TGTGCCAGCAGTTTTGGGGGGACCCCTTACGAGCAGTACTTC. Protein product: CASSFGGTPYEQYF.

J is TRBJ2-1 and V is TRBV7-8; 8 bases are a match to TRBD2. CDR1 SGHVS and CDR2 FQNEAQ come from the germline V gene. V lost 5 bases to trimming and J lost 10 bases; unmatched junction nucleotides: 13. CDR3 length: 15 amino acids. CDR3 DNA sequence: TGTGCCAGCAGCACGGGACTAGTGGCGGGCATGGAGCAGTTCTTC. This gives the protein CASSTGLVAGMEQFF.

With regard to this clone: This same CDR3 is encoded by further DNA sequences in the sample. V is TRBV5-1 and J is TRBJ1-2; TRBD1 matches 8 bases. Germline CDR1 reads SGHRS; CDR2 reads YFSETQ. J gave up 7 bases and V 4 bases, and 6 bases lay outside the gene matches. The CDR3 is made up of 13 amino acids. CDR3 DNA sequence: TGCGCCAGCAGCCCCGGGACAGGATTTGGCTACACCTTC. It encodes CASSPGTGFGYTF.

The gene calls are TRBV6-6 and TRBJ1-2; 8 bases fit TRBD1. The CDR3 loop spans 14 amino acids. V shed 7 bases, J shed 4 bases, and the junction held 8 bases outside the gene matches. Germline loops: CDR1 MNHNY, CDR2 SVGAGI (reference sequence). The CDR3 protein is CASNYRGNSYGYTF. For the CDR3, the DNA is TGTGCCAGCAACTACAGGGGGAATAGCTATGGCTACACCTTC.

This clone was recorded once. The CDR3 loop reads CAWSARSRLNYGYTF. CDR3 nucleotides: TGTGCCTGGAGCGCCCGGAGTCGGCTTAACTATGGCTACACCTTC. The chain recombines TRBV30 with TRBJ1-2; D unresolved. V dropped 3 bases and J dropped 1 base, with 15 bases sitting between them. The CDR3 runs to 15 residues. The germline CDR1 and CDR2 sequences are GTSNPN and SVGIG (reference sequence).

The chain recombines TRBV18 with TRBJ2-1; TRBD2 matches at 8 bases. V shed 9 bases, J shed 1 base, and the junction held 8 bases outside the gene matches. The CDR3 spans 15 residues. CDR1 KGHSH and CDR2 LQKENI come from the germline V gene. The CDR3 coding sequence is TGTGCCAGTTCCCTGACTAGCGCGTCCTACAATGAGCAGTTCTTC. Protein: CASSLTSASYNEQFF. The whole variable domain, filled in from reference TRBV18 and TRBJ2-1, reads NAGVMQNPRHLVRRRGQEARLRCSPMKGHSHVYWYRQLPEEGLKFMVYLQKENIIDESGMPKERFSAEFPKEGPSILRIQQVVRGDSAAYFCASSLTSASYNEQFFGPGTRLTVL.

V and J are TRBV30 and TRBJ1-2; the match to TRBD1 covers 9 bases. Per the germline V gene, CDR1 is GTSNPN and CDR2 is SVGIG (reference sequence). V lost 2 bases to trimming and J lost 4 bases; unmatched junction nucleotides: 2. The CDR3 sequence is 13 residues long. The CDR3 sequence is CAWSTGGGYGYTF. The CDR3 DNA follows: TGTGCCTGGAGTACAGGGGGCGGCTATGGCTACACCTTC.

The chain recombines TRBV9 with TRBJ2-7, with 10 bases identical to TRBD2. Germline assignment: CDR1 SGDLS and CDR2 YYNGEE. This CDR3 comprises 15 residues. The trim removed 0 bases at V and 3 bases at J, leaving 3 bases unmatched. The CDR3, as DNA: TGTGCCAGCAGCGTAGATCCTAGCGGGAGCTACGAGCAGTACTTC. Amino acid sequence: CASSVDPSGSYEQYF. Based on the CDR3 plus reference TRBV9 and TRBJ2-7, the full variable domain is DSGVTQTPKHLITATGQRVTLRCSPRSGDLSVYWYQQSLDQGLQFLIQYYNGEERAKGNILERFSAQQFPDLHSELNLSSLELGDSALYFCASSVDPSGSYEQYFGPGTRLTVT.

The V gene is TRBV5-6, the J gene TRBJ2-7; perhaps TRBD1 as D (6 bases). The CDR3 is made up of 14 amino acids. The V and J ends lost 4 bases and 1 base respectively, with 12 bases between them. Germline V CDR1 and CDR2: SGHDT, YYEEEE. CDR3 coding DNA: TGTGCCAGCAGCCGCCGCGGACAGTCCTACGAGCAGTACTTC. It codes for CASSRRGQSYEQYF.

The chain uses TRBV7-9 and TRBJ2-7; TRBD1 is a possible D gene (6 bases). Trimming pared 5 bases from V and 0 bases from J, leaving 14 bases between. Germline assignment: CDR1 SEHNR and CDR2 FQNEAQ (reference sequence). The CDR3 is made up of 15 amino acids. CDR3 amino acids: CASSPQGRVSYEQYF. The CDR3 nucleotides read TGTGCCAGCAGCCCCCAGGGGCGGGTCTCCTACGAGCAGTACTTC.

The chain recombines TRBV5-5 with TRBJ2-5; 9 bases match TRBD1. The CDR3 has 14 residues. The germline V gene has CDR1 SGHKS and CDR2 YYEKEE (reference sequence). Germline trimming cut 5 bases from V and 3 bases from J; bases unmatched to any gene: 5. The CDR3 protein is CASSSRTGEETQYF. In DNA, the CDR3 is TGTGCCAGCAGTTCTCGGACAGGGGAAGAGACCCAGTACTTC.

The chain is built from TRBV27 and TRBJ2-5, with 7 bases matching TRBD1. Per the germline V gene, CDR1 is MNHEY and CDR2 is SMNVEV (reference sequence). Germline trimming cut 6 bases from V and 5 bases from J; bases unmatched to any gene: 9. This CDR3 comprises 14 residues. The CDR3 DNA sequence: TGTGCCAGCAGCCTCGACAGGGTGCGGGAGACCCAGTACTTC. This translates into CASSLDRVRETQYF.

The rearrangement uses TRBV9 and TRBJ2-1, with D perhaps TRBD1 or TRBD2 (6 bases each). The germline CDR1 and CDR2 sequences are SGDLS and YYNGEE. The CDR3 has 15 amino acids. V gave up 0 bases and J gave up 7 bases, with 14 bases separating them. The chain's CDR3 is CASSVVRGGRNEQFF. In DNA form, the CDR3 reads TGTGCCAGCAGCGTAGTTCGAGGGGGGAGGAATGAGCAGTTCTTC.

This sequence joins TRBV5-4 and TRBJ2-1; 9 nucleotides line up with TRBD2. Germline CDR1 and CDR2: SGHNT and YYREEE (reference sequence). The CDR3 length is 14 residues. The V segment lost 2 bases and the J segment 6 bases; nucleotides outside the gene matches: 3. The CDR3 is CASSLGTSINEQFF. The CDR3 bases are TGTGCCAGCAGCTTAGGGACTAGCATCAATGAGCAGTTCTTC.

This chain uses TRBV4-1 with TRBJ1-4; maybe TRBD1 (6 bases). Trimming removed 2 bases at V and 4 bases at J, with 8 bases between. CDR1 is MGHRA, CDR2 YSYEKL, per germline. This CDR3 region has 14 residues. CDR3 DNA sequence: TGCGCCAGCAGCCAAACAGGGTTTAATGAAAAACTGTTTTTT. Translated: CASSQTGFNEKLFF.

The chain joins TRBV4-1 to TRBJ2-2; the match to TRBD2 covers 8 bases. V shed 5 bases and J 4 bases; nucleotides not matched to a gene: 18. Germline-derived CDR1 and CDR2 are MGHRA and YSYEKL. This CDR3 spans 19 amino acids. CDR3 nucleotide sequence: TGCGCCAGCAGCGCCGGGGGAGCGGGAGAAGTGGTCGGCACCGGGGAGCTGTTTTTT. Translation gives CASSAGGAGEVVGTGELFF.

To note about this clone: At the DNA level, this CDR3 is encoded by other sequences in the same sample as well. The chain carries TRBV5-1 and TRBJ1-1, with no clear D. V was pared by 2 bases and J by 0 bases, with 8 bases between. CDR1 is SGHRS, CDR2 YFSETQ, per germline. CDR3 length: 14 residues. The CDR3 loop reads CASSLDAVNTEAFF. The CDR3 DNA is TGCGCCAGCAGCTTAGACGCCGTGAACACTGAAGCTTTCTTT.